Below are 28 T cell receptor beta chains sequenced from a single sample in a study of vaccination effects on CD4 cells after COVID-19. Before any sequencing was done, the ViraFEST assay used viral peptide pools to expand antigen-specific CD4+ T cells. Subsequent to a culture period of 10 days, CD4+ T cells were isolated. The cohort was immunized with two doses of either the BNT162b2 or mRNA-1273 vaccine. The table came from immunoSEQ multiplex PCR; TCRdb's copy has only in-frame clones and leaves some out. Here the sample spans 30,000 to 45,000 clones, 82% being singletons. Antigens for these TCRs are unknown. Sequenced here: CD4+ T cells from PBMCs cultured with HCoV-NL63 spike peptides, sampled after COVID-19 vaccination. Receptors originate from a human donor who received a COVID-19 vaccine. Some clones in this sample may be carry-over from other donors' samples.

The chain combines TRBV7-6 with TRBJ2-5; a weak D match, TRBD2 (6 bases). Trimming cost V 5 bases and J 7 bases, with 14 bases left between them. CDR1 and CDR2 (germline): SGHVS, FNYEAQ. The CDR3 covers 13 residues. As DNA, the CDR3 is TGTGCCAGCAGCCACGGGGGATATCCGACCCAGTACTTC. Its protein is CASSHGGYPTQYF.

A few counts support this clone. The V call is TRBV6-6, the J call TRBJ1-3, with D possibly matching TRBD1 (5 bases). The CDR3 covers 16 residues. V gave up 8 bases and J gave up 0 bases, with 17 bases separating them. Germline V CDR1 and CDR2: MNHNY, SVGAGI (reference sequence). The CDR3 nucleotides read TGTGCCAGCTCTCTTACAGGAAGTAACTCTGGAAACACCATATATTTT. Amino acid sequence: CASSLTGSNSGNTIYF.

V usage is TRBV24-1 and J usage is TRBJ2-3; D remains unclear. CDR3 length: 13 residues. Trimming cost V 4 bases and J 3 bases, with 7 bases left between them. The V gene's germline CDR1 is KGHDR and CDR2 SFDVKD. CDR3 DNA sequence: TGTGCCACCAGTGAACCGGGTACAGATACGCAGTATTTT. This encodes CATSEPGTDTQYF.

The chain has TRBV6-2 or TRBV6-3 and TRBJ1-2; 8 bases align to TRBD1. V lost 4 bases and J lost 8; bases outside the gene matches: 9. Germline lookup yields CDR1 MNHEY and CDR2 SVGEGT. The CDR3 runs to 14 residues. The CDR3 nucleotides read TGTGCCAGCAGTTCCTATGGACAGGGCGGGGGCTACACCTTC. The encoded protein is CASSSYGQGGGYTF.

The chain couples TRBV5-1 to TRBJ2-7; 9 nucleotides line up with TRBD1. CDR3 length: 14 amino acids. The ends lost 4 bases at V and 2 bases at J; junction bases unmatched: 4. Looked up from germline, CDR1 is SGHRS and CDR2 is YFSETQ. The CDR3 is CASSRTGEAYEQYV. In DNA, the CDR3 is TGCGCCAGCAGCCGGACAGGGGAGGCCTACGAGCAGTACGTC.

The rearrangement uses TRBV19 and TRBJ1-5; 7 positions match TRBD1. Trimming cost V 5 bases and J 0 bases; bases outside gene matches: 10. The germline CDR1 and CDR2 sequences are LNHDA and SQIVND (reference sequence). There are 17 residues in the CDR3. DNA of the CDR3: TGTGCCAGTAGTCAGGACAGGAACCCTTATAGCAATCAGCCCCAGCATTTT. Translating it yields CASSQDRNPYSNQPQHF.

This CDR3 reads CASSPQGADNYGYTF. CDR3 nucleotides: TGTGCCAGCAGCCCACAGGGGGCAGATAACTATGGCTACACCTTC. The chain joins TRBV7-2 to TRBJ1-2, with 9 positions matching TRBD1. The CDR3 length is 15 residues. CDR1 and CDR2 from the germline V gene are SGHTA and FQGNSA. The V and J ends lost 5 bases and 1 base, in that order; junction bases with no gene match: 5.

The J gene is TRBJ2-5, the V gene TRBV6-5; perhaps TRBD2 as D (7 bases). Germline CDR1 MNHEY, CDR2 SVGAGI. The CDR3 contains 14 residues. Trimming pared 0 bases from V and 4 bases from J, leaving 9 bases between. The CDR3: CASSYSRGGETQYF. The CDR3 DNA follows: TGTGCCAGCAGTTACTCGAGGGGGGGAGAGACCCAGTACTTC.

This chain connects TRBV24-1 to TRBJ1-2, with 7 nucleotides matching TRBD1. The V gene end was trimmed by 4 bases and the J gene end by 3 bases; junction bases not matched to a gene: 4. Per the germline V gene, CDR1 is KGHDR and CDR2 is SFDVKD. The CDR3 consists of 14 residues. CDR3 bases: TGTGCCACCAGTGACCGCGACAGGGACTATGGCTACACCTTC. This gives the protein CATSDRDRDYGYTF.

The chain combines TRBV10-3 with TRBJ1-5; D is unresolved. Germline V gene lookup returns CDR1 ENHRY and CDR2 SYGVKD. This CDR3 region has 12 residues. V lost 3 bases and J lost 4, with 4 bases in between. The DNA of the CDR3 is TGTGCCATCAGTGACAGAAATCAGCCCCAGCATTTT. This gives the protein CAISDRNQPQHF.

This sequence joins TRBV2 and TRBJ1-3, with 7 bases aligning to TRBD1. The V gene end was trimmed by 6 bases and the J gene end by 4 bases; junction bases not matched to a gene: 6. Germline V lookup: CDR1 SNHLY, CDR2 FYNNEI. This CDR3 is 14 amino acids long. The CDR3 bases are TGTGCCAGCAGCGTGACAGGGAGCGGAAACACCATATATTTT. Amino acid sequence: CASSVTGSGNTIYF.

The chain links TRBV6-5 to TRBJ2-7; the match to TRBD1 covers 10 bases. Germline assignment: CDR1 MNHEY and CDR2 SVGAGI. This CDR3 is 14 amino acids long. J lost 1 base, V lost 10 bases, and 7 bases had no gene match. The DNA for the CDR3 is TGTGCCATCGGATCGGGACAGGGGTCCTACGAGCAGTACGTC. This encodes CAIGSGQGSYEQYV.

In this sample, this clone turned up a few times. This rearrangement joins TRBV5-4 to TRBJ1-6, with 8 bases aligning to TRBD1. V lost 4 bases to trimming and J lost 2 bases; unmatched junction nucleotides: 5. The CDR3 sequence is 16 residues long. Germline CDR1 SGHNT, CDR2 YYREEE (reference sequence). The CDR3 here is CASSLAGGTYNSPLHF. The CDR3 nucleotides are TGTGCCAGCAGCCTGGCAGGGGGCACCTATAATTCACCCCTCCACTTT.

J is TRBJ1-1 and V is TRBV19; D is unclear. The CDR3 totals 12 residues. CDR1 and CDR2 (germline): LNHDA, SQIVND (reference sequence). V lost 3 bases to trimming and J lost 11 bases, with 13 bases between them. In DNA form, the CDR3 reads TGTGCCAGTAGTATGCAAAACAGCCAGGCTTTCTTT. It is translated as CASSMQNSQAFF.

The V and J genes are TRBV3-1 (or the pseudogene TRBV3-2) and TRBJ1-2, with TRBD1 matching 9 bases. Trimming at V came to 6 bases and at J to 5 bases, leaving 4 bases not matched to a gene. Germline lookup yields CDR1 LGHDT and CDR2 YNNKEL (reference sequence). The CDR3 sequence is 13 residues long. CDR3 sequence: CASRLGQGYGYTF. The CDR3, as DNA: TGTGCCAGCAGGCTCGGACAGGGGTATGGCTACACCTTC.

CDR3 sequence reads: CASSLLSTGEKLFF. Here the CDR3 DNA reads TGCGCCAGCAGCTTGCTTTCAACGGGGGAAAAACTGTTTTTT. This sequence joins TRBV5-1 and TRBJ1-4; D remains unclear. CDR3 length: 14 amino acids. V was trimmed by 1 base and J by 8 bases, leaving 12 bases between them. From germline, CDR1 is SGHRS and CDR2 YFSETQ.

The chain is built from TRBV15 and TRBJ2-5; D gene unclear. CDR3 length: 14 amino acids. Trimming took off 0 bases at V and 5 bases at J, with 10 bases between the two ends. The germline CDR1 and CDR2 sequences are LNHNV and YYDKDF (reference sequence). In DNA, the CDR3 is TGTGCCACCAGCAGAGATGAGGCGTCGGAGACCCAGTACTTC. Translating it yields CATSRDEASETQYF.

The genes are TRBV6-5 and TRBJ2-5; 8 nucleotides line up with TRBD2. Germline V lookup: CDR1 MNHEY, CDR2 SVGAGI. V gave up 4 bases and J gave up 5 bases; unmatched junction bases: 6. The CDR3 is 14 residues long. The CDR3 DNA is TGTGCCAGCAGTTCCAAGCGGGGGTGGGAGACCCAGTACTTC. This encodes CASSSKRGWETQYF.

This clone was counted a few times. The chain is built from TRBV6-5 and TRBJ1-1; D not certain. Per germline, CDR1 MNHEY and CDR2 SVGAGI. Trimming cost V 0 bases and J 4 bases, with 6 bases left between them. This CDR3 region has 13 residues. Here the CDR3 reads CASSYSTATEAFF. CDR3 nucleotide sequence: TGTGCCAGCAGTTACTCAACAGCCACTGAAGCTTTCTTT.

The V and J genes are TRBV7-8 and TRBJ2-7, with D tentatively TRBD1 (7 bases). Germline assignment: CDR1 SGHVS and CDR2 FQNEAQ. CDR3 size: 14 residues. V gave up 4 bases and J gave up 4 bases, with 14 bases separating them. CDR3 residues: CASSSRDSGYEQYV. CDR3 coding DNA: TGTGCCAGCAGCTCGCGGGACAGCGGATACGAGCAGTACGTC.

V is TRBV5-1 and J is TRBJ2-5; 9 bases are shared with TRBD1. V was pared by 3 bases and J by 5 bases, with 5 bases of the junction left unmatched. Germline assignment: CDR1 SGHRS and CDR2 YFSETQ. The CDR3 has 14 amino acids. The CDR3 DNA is TGCGCCAGCAGCTCTACAGGGGGCGCGGAGACCCAGTACTTC. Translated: CASSSTGGAETQYF.

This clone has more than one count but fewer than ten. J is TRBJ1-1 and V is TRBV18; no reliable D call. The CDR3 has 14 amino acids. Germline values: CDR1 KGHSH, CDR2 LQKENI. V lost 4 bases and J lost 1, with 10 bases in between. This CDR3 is CASSRSSENTEAFF. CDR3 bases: TGTGCCAGCTCACGATCGTCCGAGAACACTGAAGCTTTCTTT.

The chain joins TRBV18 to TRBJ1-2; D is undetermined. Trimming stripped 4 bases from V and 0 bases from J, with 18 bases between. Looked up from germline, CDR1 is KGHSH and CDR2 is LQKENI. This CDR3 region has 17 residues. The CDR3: CASSRTAPDSPNYGYTF. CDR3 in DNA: TGTGCCAGCTCACGAACAGCCCCGGACTCCCCTAACTATGGCTACACCTTC.

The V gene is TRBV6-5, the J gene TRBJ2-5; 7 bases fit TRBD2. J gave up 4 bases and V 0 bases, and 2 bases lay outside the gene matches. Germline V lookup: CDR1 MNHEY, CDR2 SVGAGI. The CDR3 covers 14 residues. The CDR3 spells CASSYSSGVETQYF. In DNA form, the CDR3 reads TGTGCCAGCAGTTACTCGAGCGGGGTAGAGACCCAGTACTTC.

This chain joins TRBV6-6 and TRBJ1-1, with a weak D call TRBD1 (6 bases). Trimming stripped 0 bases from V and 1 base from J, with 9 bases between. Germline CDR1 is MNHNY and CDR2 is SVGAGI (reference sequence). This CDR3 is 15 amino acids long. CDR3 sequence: CASSYSGGRNTEAFF. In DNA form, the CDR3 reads TGTGCCAGCAGTTACTCAGGGGGTCGGAACACTGAAGCTTTCTTT.

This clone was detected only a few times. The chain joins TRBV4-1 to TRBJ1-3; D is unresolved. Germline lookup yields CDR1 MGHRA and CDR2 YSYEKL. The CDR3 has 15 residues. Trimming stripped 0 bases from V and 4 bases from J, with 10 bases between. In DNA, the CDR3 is TGCGCCAGCAGCCAAGAAGGCCCCGGGGGAAACACCATATATTTT. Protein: CASSQEGPGGNTIYF.

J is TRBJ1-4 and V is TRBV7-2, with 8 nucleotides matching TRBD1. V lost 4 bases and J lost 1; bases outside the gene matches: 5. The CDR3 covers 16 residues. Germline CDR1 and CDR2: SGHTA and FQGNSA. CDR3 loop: CASSYQGAVTNEKLFF. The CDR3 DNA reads TGTGCCAGCAGCTATCAGGGGGCAGTAACTAATGAAAAACTGTTTTTT.

The CDR3 here is CASSLAWVLLVTGELFF. CDR3 in DNA: TGTGCCAGCAGCTTGGCCTGGGTTTTGCTGGTCACCGGGGAGCTGTTTTTT. The chain recombines TRBV11-2 with TRBJ2-2; no clear D gene. V was pared by 3 bases and J by 4 bases, with 18 bases between. The CDR3 runs 17 residues. Germline CDR1 and CDR2: SGHAT and FQNNGV.